This T cell receptor beta chain was sequenced during a study of CD8 T cells in ankylosing spondylitis. The study, taken as a whole, reports: Blood from ankylosing spondylitis patients appeared to carry a characteristic roughly 8-variant TCR beta motif.

This clonotype was picked up a small number of times. The antigen is undetermined. Germline V gives CDR1 SGHRS, CDR2 YFSETQ. This CDR3 contains 19 residues. The V and J ends lost 3 bases and 7 bases, in that order; junction bases with no gene match: 19. TCRdb re-called the 5' RACE reads with MiXCR, one entry per CDR3 protein. The sample lists some 700,000 distinct CDR3 sequences, roughly 19% occurring once. The source is a male donor with ankylosing spondylitis. The chain carries TRBV5-1 and TRBJ2-1; 10 bases fit TRBD2. The sequenced sample consisted of blood, either unsorted or a sorted T cell fraction (not recorded which). The DNA for the CDR3 is TGCGCCAGCAGCTCGTGGGGGGCGAGCGGGGGGGCCTTGTGGAATGAGCAGTTCTTC. It specifies CASSSWGASGGALWNEQFF.